The clone carrying this T cell receptor beta chain appeared many times. Its antigen remains unknown. Germline V gene lookup returns CDR1 MNHEY and CDR2 SVGEGT. Germline trimming cut 5 bases from V and 9 bases from J; bases unmatched to any gene: 3. This CDR3 comprises 11 residues. Construction of the TCR beta libraries employed iRepertoire HTBI primers in conjunction with Arm-PCR of CDR3 regions. TCRdb reprocessed the multiplex PCR reads with MiXCR, giving one entry per CDR3 protein. The sample consists of 400,000 to 500,000 distinct CDR3 sequences, under 15% of them appearing once. This record belongs to a study of regulatory T cells in long-lasting Graves disease. Broader study findings: Because few samples were included, accuracy may have been lower.

As to time point: newly diagnosed GD, antithyroid drugs for less than 3 months. From RNA extracted from PBMCs, the TCR library was made. The patient group derived from an endocrinology department in Xi'an, China. This sample also belongs to another study, concerning T cells in Graves' hyperthyroidism and ophthalmopathy.

The source of this sequence is a woman aged 25 to 39 with Graves disease. The chain carries TRBV6-2 or TRBV6-3 and TRBJ2-5, with 7 bases fitting TRBD2. Sequencing used peripheral blood mononuclear cells (PBMCs), obtained at new diagnosis, from a patient treated with antithyroid drugs. The CDR3 bases are TGTGCCAGCAGTACAACTAGCGCCCAGTACTTC. Residues: CASSTTSAQYF.